This T cell receptor beta chain was profiled in a study of early T cells in non-severe SARS-CoV-2 infection. The study, taken as a whole, reports: VDJdb-based matching was biased toward anti-spike CD8 responses and missed private and CD4 specificities.

The TCR library protocol attached unique molecular identifiers to the individual cDNA molecules. Using its own MiXCR run on the 5' RACE reads, TCRdb lists one record per CDR3 protein. The sample lists approximately 41,000 distinct CDR3 sequences, around 4.6% occurring once. In the case of this clonotype: Its antigen is still unknown.

The CDR3 totals 13 residues. In germline, CDR1 is SGHTA, CDR2 FQGTGA. The V end was cut by 5 bases, the J end by 5 bases, with 11 bases between. The chain combines TRBV7-3 with TRBJ2-3, with D perhaps matching TRBD2 (7 bases). The sequencing sample was made of whole blood. This receptor was taken from an adult who was a healthcare worker with PCR-confirmed SARS-CoV-2 infection or an uninfected control (not recorded which). CDR3 protein: CASSRGAGDTQYF. Written as DNA, the CDR3 is TGTGCCAGCAGCCGGGGGGCAGGAGATACGCAGTATTTT.